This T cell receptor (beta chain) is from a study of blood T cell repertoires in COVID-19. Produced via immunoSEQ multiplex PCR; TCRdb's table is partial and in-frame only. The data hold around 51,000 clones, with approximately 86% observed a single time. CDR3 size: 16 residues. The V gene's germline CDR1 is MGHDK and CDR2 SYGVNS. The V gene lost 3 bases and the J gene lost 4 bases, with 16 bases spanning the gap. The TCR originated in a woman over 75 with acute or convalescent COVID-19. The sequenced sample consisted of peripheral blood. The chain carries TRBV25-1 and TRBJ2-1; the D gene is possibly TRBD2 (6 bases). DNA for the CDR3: TGTGCCAGCAGTGAGGCGGCAGGGCGGGAATACAATGAGCAGTTCTTC. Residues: CASSEAAGREYNEQFF.